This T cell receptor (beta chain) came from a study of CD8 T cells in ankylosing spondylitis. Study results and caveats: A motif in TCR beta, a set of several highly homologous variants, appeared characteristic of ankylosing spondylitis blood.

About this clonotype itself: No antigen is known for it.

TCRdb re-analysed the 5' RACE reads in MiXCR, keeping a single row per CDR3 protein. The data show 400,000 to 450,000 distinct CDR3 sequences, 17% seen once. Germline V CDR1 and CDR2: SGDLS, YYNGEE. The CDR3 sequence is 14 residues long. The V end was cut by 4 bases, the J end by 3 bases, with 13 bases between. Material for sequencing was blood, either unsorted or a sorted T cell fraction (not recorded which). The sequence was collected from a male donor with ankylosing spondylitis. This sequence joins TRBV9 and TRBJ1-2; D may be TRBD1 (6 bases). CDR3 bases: TGTGCCAGCAGCTCCGGGACACCGTACTATGGCTACACCTTC. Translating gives CASSSGTPYYGYTF.